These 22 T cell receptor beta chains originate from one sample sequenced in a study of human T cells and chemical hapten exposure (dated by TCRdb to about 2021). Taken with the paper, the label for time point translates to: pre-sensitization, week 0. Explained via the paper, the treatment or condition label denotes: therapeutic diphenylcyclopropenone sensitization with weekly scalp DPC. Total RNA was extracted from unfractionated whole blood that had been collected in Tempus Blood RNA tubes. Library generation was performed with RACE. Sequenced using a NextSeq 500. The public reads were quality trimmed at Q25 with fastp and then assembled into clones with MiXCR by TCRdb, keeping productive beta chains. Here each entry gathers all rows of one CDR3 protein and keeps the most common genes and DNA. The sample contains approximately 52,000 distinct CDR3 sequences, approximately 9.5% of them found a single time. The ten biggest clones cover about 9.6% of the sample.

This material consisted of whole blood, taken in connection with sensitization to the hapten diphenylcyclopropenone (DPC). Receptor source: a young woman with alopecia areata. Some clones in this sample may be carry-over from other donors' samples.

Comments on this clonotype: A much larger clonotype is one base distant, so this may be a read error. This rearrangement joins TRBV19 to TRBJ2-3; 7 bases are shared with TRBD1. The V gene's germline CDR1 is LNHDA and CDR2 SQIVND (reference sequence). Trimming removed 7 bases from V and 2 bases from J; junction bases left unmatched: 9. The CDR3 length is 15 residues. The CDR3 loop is CASTSGQRHTDTQYF. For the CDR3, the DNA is TGTGCCAGTACCTCGGGACAGAGACACACAGATACGCAGTATTTT.

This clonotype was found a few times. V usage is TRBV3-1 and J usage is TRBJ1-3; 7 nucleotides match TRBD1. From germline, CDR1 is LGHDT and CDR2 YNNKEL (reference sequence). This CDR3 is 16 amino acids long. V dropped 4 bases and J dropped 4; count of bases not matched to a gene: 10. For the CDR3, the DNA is TGTGCCAGCAGCCTAACGACAGGGAGGTGCGGAAACACCATATATTTT. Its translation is CASSLTTGRCGNTIYF. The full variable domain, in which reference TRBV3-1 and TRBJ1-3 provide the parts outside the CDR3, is DTAVSQTPKYLVTQMGNDKSIKCEQNLGHDTMYWYKQDSKKFLKIMFSYNNKELIINETVPNRFSPKSPDKAHLNLHINSLELGDSAVYFCASSLTTGRCGNTIYFGEGSWLTVV.

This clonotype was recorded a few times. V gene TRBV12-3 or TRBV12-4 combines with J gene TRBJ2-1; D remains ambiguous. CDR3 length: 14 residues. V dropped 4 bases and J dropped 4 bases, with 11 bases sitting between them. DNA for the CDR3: TGTGCCAGCAGTTCCCCCGGGTGGTACAATGAGCAGTTCTTC. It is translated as CASSSPGWYNEQFF.

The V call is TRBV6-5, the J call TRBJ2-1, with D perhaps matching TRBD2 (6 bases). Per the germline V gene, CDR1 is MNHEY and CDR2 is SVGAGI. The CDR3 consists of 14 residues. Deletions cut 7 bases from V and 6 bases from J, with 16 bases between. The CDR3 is CASTTGRLTNEQFF. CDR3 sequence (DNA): TGTGCCAGCACCACGGGGAGGCTGACCAATGAGCAGTTCTTC.

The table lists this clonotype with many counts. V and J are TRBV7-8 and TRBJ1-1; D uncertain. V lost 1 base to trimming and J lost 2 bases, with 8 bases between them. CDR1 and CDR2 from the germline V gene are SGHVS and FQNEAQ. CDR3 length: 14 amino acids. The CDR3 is CASSLVAGNTEAFF. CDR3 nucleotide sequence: TGTGCCAGCAGCTTAGTGGCGGGTAACACTGAAGCTTTCTTT.

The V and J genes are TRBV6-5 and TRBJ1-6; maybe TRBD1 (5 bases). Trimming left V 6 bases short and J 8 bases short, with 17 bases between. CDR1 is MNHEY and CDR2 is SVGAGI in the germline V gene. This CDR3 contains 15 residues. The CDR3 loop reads CASRRLDMEDSPLHF. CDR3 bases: TGTGCCAGCAGGAGACTGGACATGGAAGATTCACCCCTCCACTTT.

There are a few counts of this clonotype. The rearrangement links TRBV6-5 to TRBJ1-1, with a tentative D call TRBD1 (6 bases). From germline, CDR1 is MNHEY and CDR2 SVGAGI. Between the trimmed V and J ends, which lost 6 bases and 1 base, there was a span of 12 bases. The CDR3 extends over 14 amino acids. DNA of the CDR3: TGTGCCAGCAGCCAGACAGGTGGGAACACTGAAGCTTTCTTT. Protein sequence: CASSQTGGNTEAFF.

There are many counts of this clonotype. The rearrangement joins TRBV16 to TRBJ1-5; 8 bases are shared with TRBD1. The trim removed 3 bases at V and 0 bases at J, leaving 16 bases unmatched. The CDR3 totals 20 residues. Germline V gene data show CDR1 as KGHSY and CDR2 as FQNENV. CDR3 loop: CASSQLLGTGPRYSNQPQHF. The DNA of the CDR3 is TGTGCCAGCAGCCAGCTACTTGGGACAGGTCCTCGTTATAGCAATCAGCCCCAGCATTTT.

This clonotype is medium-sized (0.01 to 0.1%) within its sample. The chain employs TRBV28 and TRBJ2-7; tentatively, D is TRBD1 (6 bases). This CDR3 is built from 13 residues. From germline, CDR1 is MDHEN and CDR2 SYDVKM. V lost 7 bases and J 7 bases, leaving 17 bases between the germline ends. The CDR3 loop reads CASTRRDTQEQYF. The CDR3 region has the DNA TGTGCCAGCACCCGAAGGGACACCCAAGAGCAGTACTTC.

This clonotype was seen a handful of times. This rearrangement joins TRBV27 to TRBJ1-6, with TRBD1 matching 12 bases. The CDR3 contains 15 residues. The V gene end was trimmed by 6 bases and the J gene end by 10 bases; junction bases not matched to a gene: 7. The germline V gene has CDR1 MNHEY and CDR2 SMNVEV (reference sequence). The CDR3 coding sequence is TGTGCCAGCAGCGGGGGACAGGGGGCTGGGTCACCCCTCCACTTT. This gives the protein CASSGGQGAGSPLHF.

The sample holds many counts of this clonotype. The DNA for the CDR3 is TGTGCCAGCAGTTTCGGGGGGCTTGTGAACACCATATATTTT. Amino acid sequence: CASSFGGLVNTIYF. V usage is TRBV12-3 or TRBV12-4 and J usage is TRBJ1-3; possible D gene TRBD1, 6 bases. CDR3 size: 14 residues. The V end was cut by 3 bases, the J end by 7 bases, with 13 bases between.

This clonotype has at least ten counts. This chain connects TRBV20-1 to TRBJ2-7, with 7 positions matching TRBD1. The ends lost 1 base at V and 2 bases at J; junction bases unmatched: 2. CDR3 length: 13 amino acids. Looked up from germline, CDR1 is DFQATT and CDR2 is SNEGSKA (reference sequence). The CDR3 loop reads CSARGGQAYEQYF. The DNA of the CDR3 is TGCAGTGCTAGAGGCGGACAGGCCTACGAGCAGTACTTC.

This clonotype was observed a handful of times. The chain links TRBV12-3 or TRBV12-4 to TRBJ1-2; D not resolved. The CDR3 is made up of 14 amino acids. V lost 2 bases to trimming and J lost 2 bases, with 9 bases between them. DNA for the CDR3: TGTGCCAGCAGTTTATGGTCCAGGAACTATGGCTACACCTTC. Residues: CASSLWSRNYGYTF.

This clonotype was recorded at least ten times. The CDR3 sequence is CASSLTTLNAKTEAFF. The CDR3 region has the DNA TGTGCCAGCAGCTTAACAACCCTCAACGCAAAGACTGAAGCTTTCTTT. This rearrangement joins TRBV7-3 to TRBJ1-1; D uncertain. CDR1 and CDR2 (germline): SGHTA, FQGTGA. This CDR3 is 16 amino acids long. V was clipped by 0 bases and J by 5 bases, with 16 bases between them.

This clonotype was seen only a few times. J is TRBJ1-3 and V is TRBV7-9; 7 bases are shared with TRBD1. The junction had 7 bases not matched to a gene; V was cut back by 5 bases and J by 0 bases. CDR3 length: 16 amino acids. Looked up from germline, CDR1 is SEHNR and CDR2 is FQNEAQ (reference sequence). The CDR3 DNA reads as TGTGCCAGCAGCCCAGGGGGGCCGGGCTCTGGAAACACCATATATTTT. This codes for CASSPGGPGSGNTIYF.

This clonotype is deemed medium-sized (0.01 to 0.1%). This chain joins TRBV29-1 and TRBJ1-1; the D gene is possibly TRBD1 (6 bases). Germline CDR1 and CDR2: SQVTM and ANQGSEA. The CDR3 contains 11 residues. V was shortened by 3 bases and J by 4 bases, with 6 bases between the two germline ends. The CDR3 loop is CSVEDSTEAFF. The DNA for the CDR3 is TGCAGCGTTGAGGACAGCACTGAAGCTTTCTTT.

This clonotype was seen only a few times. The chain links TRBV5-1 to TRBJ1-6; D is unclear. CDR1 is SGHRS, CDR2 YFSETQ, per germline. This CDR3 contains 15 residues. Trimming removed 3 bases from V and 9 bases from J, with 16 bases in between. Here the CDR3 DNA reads TGCGCCAGCAGCTCGGGCCAAGAAGGGATTTCACCCCTCCACTTT. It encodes CASSSGQEGISPLHF.

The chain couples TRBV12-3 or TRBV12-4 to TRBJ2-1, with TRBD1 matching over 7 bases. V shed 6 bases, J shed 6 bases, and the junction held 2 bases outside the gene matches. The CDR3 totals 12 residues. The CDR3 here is CASRQGVNEQFF. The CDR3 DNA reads TGTGCCAGCAGGCAGGGGGTCAATGAGCAGTTCTTC.

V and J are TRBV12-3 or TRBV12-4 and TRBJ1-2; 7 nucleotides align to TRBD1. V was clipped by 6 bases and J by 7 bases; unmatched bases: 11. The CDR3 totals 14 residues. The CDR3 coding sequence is TGTGCCAGCAGAATAGCAGCAGGGGGGCCTGGCTACACCTTC. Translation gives CASRIAAGGPGYTF.

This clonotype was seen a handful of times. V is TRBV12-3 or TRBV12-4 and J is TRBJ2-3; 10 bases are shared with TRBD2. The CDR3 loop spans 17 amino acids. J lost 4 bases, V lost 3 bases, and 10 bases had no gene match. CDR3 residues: CASSFQAGGTSADTQYF. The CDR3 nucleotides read TGTGCCAGCAGTTTTCAAGCGGGGGGGACTTCGGCAGATACGCAGTATTTT.

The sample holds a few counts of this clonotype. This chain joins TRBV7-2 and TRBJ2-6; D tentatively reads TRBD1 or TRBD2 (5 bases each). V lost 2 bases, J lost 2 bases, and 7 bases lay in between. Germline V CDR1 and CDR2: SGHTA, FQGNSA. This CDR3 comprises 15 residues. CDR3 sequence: CASSLQGAGANVLTF. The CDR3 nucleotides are TGTGCCAGCAGCTTACAGGGAGCTGGGGCCAACGTCCTGACTTTC.

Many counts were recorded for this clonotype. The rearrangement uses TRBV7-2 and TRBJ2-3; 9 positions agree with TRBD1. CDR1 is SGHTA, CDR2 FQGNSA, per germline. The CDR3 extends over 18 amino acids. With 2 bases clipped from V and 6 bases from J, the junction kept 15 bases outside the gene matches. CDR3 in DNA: TGTGCCAGCAGCTTAAGGAGAACAGGGGGCGCCGATTGGGATACGCAGTATTTT. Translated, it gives CASSLRRTGGADWDTQYF.